This TCR beta chain appears in the sequencing data of a study of beta chain features in type 1 diabetes. Broader study findings: VDJ junctions sequenced from type 1 diabetes patients showed fewer insertions and more deletions.

This clone was found a few times. Its cognate antigen is unknown. The whole isolated RNA underwent reverse transcription, so sequencing captured expressed TCRB transcripts. This table comes from immunoSEQ multiplex PCR, and its TCRdb copy is limited to in-frame clones, with some not included. Here the sample spans hundreds of thousands of clones, around 30% being singletons. Donors underwent one heparinised blood draw, 100 to 150 mL on average. A sort by CD45RO/CCR7/CD25/CD127/CD95/CD27 yielded CD4+ naive, central memory, regulatory and stem cell-like memory cells. This CDR3 region has 12 residues. Trimming took off 6 bases at V and 1 base at J, with 5 bases between the two ends. Per the germline V gene, CDR1 is LNHDA and CDR2 is SQIVND (reference sequence).

The chain joins TRBV19 to TRBJ2-3; D not certain. The clonotype was recovered from a young man in good health. Material: naive CD4+ T cells from blood. The CDR3 bases are TGTGCCAGTAGGACCCGCACAGATACGCAGTATTTT. Protein: CASRTRTDTQYF.